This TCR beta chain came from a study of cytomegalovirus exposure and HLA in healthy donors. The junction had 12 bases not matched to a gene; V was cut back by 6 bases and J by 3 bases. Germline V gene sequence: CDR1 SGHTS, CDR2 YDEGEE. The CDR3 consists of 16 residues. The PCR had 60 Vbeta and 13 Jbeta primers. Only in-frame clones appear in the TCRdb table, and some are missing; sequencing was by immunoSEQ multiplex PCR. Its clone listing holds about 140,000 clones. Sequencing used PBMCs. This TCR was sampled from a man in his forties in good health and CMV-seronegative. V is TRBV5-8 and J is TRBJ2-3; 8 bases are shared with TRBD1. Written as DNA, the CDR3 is TGTGCCAGCACCCCCGGTCGGAACAGGGGGACAGATACGCAGTATTTT. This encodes CASTPGRNRGTDTQYF.